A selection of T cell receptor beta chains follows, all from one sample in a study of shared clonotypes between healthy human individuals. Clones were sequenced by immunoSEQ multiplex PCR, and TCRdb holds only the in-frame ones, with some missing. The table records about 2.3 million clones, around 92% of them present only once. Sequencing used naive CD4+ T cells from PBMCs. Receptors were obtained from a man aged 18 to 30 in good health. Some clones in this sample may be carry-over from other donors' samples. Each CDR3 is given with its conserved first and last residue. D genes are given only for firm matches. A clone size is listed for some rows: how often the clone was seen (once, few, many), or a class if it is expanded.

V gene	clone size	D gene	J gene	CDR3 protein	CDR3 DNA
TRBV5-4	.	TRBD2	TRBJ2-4	CASSPGSEREGSKNIQYF	TGTGCCAGCAGCCCCGGGTCGGAGCGGGAGGGCTCCAAAAACATTCAGTACTTC
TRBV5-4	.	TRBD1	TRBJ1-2	CASSLQGAKGYTF	TGTGCCAGCAGCTTACAGGGGGCGAAGGGCTACACCTTC
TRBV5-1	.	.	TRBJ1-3	CASSPRQGNTIYF	TGCGCCAGCAGCCCACGACAGGGAAACACCATATATTTT
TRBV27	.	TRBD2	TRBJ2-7	CASSLGTSQDYEQYF	TGTGCCAGCAGTTTAGGGACTAGCCAAGATTACGAGCAGTACTTC
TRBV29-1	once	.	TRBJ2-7	CSVGQTPYEQYF	TGCAGCGTTGGACAGACTCCGTACGAGCAGTACTTC
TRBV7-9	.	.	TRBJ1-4	CASSRPGVQGEKLFF	TGTGCCAGCAGTCGTCCAGGGGTGCAAGGTGAAAAACTGTTTTTT
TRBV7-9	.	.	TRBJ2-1	CASSLVGGGASNEQFF	TGTGCCAGCAGCTTAGTAGGCGGGGGCGCGAGCAATGAGCAGTTCTTC
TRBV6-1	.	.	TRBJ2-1	CASSDGTSYNEQFF	TGTGCCAGCAGTGACGGGACCTCATACAATGAGCAGTTCTTC
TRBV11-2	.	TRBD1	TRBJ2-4	CASSPLTGGFRAKNIQYF	TGTGCCAGCAGCCCACTGACAGGGGGCTTTCGAGCCAAAAACATTCAGTACTTC
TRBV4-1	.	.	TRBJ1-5	CASSQGRAGPHQPQHF	TGCGCCAGCAGCCAAGGTAGGGCAGGCCCCCATCAGCCCCAGCATTTT
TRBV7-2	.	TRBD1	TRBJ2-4	CASSSTTGAKNIQYF	TGTGCCAGCAGCTCGACGACAGGGGCCAAAAACATTCAGTACTTC
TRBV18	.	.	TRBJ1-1	CASSAQKNTEAFF	TGTGCCAGCTCCGCGCAAAAAAACACTGAAGCTTTCTTT
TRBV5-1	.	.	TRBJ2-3	CASGISSDTQYF	TGCGCCAGCGGGATTAGCTCAGATACGCAGTATTTT
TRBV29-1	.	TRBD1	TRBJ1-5	CSVVLTGVIADQPQHF	TGCAGCGTAGTATTAACAGGGGTTATAGCGGATCAGCCCCAGCATTTT
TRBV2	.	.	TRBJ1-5	CASNLGRDNQPQHF	TGTGCCAGCAATTTGGGCAGGGACAATCAGCCCCAGCATTTT
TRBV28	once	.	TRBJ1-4	CASSQGDRTQHVF	TGTGCCAGCAGTCAAGGAGACAGGACCCAACATGTTTTT
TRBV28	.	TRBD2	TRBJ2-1	CASSFFGGGGPWDEQFF	TGTGCCAGCAGTTTTTTTGGGGGGGGAGGTCCCTGGGATGAGCAGTTCTTC
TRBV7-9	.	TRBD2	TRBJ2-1	CASSPRLAQEQFF	TGTGCCAGCAGCCCCCGACTAGCGCAAGAGCAGTTCTTC
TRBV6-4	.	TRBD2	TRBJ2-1	CASSTSGEAYNEQFF	TGTGCCAGCAGCACTAGCGGGGAGGCCTACAATGAGCAGTTCTTC
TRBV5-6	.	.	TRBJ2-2	CASSLLTQTGELFF	TGTGCCAGCAGCTTGTTGACGCAGACCGGGGAGCTGTTTTTT
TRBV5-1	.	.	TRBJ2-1	CASSGVSSYNEQFF	TGCGCCAGCAGCGGGGTGTCAAGCTACAATGAGCAGTTCTTC
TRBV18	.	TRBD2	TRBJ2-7	CASSLSGRPYEQYF	TGTGCCAGCTCACTTAGCGGGAGGCCGTACGAGCAGTACTTC
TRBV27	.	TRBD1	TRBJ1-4	CASSPGTGASSNEKLFF	TGTGCCAGCAGCCCCGGGACAGGGGCTTCAAGTAATGAAAAACTGTTTTTT
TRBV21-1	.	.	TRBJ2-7	CASRPGQGKIEQYF	TGTGCCAGCCGACCGGGACAGGGGAAAATCGAGCAGTACTTC
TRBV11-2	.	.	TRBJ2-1	CASSLGLGVGEQFF	TGTGCCAGCAGCTTAGGTCTGGGCGTCGGTGAGCAGTTCTTC
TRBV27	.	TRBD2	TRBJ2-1	CASSSTSANNEQFF	TGTGCCAGCAGTTCGACTAGCGCCAACAATGAGCAGTTCTTC
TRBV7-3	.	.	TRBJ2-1	CASSLGPSMYNEQFF	TGTGCCAGCAGCTTAGGACCCTCAATGTACAATGAGCAGTTCTTC
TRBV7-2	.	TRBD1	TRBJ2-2	CASSFGQAGTGELFF	TGTGCCAGCAGCTTTGGACAGGCGGGCACCGGGGAGCTGTTTTTT
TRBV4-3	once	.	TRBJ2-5	CASSQDPQALPTQYF	TGCGCCAGCAGCCAAGATCCGCAGGCCCTGCCGACCCAGTACTTC
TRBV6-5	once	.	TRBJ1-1	CASSWYIRMNTEAFF	TGTGCCAGCAGTTGGTACATTCGAATGAACACTGAAGCTTTCTTT
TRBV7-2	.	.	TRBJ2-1	CASSLVLGLPPYNEQFF	TGTGCCAGCAGCTTAGTTTTAGGGCTTCCACCCTACAATGAGCAGTTCTTC
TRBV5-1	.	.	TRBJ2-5	CASSRSGVAQETQYF	TGCGCCAGCAGCCGCTCCGGGGTAGCGCAAGAGACCCAGTACTTC
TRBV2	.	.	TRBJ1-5	CASSEHTQPQHF	TGTGCCAGCAGTGAACACACTCAGCCCCAGCATTTT
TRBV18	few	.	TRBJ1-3	CASSPGGGEGGNTIYF	TGTGCCAGCTCACCTGGAGGTGGGGAAGGTGGAAACACCATATATTTT
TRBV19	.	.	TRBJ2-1	CASSPRGRGPNEQFF	TGTGCCAGTAGTCCCCGGGGCAGGGGCCCCAATGAGCAGTTCTTC
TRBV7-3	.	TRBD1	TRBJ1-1	CASSPGGTGAMNTEAFF	TGTGCCAGCAGCCCCGGTGGGACAGGGGCCATGAACACTGAAGCTTTCTTT
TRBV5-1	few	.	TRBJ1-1	CASSLGGANTEAFF	TGCGCCAGCAGCTTGGGGGGCGCGAACACTGAAGCTTTCTTT
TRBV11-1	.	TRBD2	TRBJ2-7	CASSLLAGGPYEQYF	TGTGCCAGCAGCTTACTAGCGGGAGGGCCCTACGAGCAGTACTTC
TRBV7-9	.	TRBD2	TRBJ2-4	CASSPAAGENIQYF	TGTGCCAGCAGCCCGGCGGCGGGAGAAAACATTCAGTACTTC
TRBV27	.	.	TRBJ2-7	CASTLRGHRNSYEQYF	TGTGCCAGCACCCTAAGGGGACACCGCAATTCCTACGAGCAGTACTTC
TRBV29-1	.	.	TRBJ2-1	CSVVAVDYWATYNEQFF	TGCAGCGTTGTCGCAGTGGACTATTGGGCTACCTACAATGAGCAGTTCTTC
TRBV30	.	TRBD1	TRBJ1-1	CAWRAGQGIEAFF	TGTGCCTGGAGGGCTGGACAGGGGATTGAAGCTTTCTTT
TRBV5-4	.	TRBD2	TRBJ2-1	CASSLAGGRNEQFF	TGTGCCAGCAGCTTAGCGGGAGGGCGCAATGAGCAGTTCTTC
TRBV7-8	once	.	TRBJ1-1	CASSLAAGLHTEAFF	TGTGCCAGCAGCTTAGCGGCCGGGCTTCACACTGAAGCTTTCTTT
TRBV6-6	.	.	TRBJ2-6	CASSSTASGANVLTF	TGTGCCAGCAGTTCTACAGCCTCTGGGGCCAACGTCCTGACTTTC
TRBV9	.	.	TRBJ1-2	CASSVGARGGYTF	TGTGCCAGCAGCGTAGGAGCGAGAGGTGGCTACACCTTC
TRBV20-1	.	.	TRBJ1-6	CSGGSPLHF	TGCAGTGGGGGTTCACCCCTCCACTTT
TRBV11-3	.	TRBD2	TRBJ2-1	CASSLRLAGGNEQFF	TGTGCCAGCAGCTTGAGACTAGCGGGGGGCAATGAGCAGTTCTTC
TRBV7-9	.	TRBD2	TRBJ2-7	CASSRAGVNYEQYF	TGTGCCAGCAGCAGGGCGGGAGTGAACTACGAGCAGTACTTC
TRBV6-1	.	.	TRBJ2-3	CASSENRGGKDTQYF	TGTGCCAGCAGTGAAAATAGAGGGGGGAAAGATACGCAGTATTTT
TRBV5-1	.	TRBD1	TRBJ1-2	CASSEGVMGQGYGYTF	TGCGCCAGCAGTGAAGGGGTGATGGGACAGGGATATGGCTACACCTTC
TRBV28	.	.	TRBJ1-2	CASSPTENRRFRDSYTF	TGTGCCAGCAGTCCCACAGAGAACCGCCGCTTTAGGGATAGCTACACCTTC
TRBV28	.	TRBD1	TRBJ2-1	CAISGGSYNEQFF	TGTGCCATTTCAGGGGGCAGTTACAATGAGCAGTTCTTC
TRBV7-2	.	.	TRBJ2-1	CASSSTGGLRTYNEQFF	TGTGCCAGCAGCTCCACGGGTGGGTTGCGTACCTACAATGAGCAGTTCTTC
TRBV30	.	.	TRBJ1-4	CAWSRTTERDEKLFF	TGTGCCTGGAGTAGGACGACAGAGCGGGATGAAAAACTGTTTTTT
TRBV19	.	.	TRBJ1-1	CASSIDSWAGEAFF	TGTGCCAGTAGTATAGACTCGTGGGCAGGGGAAGCTTTCTTT
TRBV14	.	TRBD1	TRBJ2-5	CASSPWDRTLETQYF	TGTGCCAGCAGCCCGTGGGACAGAACGTTAGAGACCCAGTACTTC
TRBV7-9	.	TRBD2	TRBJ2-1	CASSQPLAGIYNEQFF	TGTGCCAGCAGCCAGCCTCTAGCGGGGATATACAATGAGCAGTTCTTC
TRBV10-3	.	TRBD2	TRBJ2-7	CAISEAGGPREQYF	TGTGCCATCAGTGAGGCGGGAGGGCCAAGGGAGCAGTACTTC
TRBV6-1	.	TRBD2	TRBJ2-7	CASSDGLAGGYEQYF	TGTGCCAGCAGTGATGGACTAGCGGGAGGGTACGAGCAGTACTTC